This record looks at one TCR beta chain sequence and its context. J was trimmed by 5 bases and V by 7 bases; bases with no gene match: 9. Germline V gene sequence: CDR1 SGHVS, CDR2 FNYEAQ. The length of the CDR3 is 15 residues. These data originate in a study of technical replicates of blood from a few donors. Only in-frame clones appear in the TCRdb table, and some are missing; sequencing was by immunoSEQ multiplex PCR. The sample has under 65,000 clones; 65% to 90% are singletons. What was sequenced was PBMCs. The sequence was obtained from a human donor in good health. Some clones in this sample may be carry-over from other donors' samples. The rearrangement joins TRBV7-6 to TRBJ2-2; 8 bases are a match to TRBD1. In nucleotides, the CDR3 is TGTGCCAGCAATACCGGGACAGGTTGGACCGGGGAGCTGTTTTTT. Its translation is CASNTGTGWTGELFF.